Listed below are T cell receptor beta chains from one sample, sequenced in a study of molecular identifiers for immune sequencing clone quantification. MiXCR, applied by TCRdb to the PCR reads, yields one record per CDR3 protein. This sample carries a few hundred thousand distinct CDR3 sequences, roughly 24% of them seen once, and the ten largest clones take about 0.73%. Specimen: naive CD8+ T cells from blood, with Jurkat cell RNA spiked in. The receptors were sampled from a human donor in good health. Some libraries in this study had Jurkat cell RNA spiked in. CDR3s include the opening cysteine and the closing phenylalanine or tryptophan. The D gene is left open where the match is weak. Clone size is stated in some rows and not others, as once, few, many or a class when expanded.

clone_size,j_call,d_call,v_call,cdr3_aa,cdr3_nt
many,TRBJ1-1,.,TRBV4-1,CASSQGGVAEAFF,TGCGCCAGCAGCCAAGGCGGGGTGGCTGAAGCTTTCTTT
.,TRBJ2-1,TRBD2,TRBV27,CASSFLAGDYNEQFF,TGTGCCAGCAGTTTTTTAGCGGGGGACTACAATGAGCAGTTCTTC
many,TRBJ2-2,.,TRBV30,CAWSLLVRGELFF,TGTGCCTGGAGTCTACTAGTTCGTGGGGAGCTGTTTTTT
few,TRBJ2-7,.,TRBV20-1,CSASGHPGTESSYEQYF,TGCAGTGCTAGCGGACACCCCGGGACGGAGAGCTCCTACGAGCAGTACTTC
many,TRBJ2-7,.,TRBV20-1,CSARPETSYEQYF,TGCAGTGCTAGACCGGAGACTAGTTACGAGCAGTACTTC
few,TRBJ2-2,.,TRBV11-2,CASSLLVRTGGAGELFF,TGTGCCAGCAGCTTATTGGTCCGAACAGGGGGGGCCGGGGAGCTGTTTTTT
few,TRBJ2-3,.,TRBV15,CATSRESPEGSTDTQYF,TGTGCCACCAGCAGAGAGTCACCGGAGGGTAGCACAGATACGCAGTATTTT
few,TRBJ2-7,.,TRBV6-1,CASSEGGAGPNYEQYF,TGTGCCAGCTCCGAGGGGGGTGCCGGTCCAAATTACGAGCAGTACTTC
many,TRBJ1-5,TRBD1,TRBV2,CASSGTGLNQPQHF,TGTGCCAGCAGTGGGACAGGTCTTAATCAGCCCCAGCATTTT
.,TRBJ1-1,.,TRBV4-2,CASSTEHGVDEAFF,TGTGCCAGCAGCACTGAGCACGGGGTGGATGAAGCTTTCTTT
few,TRBJ2-7,TRBD2,TRBV27,CASRGMASGLYEQYF,TGTGCCAGCAGAGGGATGGCTAGCGGATTGTACGAGCAGTACTTC
many,TRBJ1-5,TRBD1,TRBV7-8,CASSSDRGYSLMDYSNQPQHF,TGTGCCAGCAGCTCCGACAGGGGCTACAGTCTTATGGATTATAGCAATCAGCCCCAGCATTTT
many,TRBJ2-7,TRBD2,TRBV7-2,CASSPPASGSLFYEQYF,TGTGCCAGCAGCCCCCCCGCTAGCGGGAGCTTGTTCTACGAGCAGTACTTC
.,TRBJ2-1,.,TRBV7-2,CASGRGTGNEQFF,TGTGCCAGCGGGAGGGGGACTGGGAATGAGCAGTTCTTC
many,TRBJ2-7,.,TRBV29-1,CSVEDKYEQYF,TGCAGCGTTGAAGATAAGTATGAGCAGTACTTC
few,TRBJ1-5,.,TRBV7-8,CASSLAGWGNSNQPQHF,TGTGCCAGCAGCTTAGCAGGGTGGGGAAATAGCAATCAGCCCCAGCATTTT
many,TRBJ2-6,TRBD1,TRBV7-9,CASSLQGAGANVLTF,TGTGCCAGCAGCTTACAGGGGGCAGGGGCCAACGTCCTGACTTTC
.,TRBJ2-2,.,TRBV2,CASRPGSNTGELFF,TGTGCCAGCCGTCCGGGCTCGAACACCGGGGAGCTGTTTTTT
.,TRBJ2-1,.,TRBV7-9,CASRSRSGVDNEEFF,TGTGCCAGCAGATCACGGTCGGGGGTCGACAATGAGGAGTTCTTC
many,TRBJ2-5,.,TRBV12-3/TRBV12-4,CASSDPGLQETQYF,TGTGCCAGCAGTGACCCGGGACTGCAAGAGACCCAGTACTTC